These T cell receptor beta chains were read from a single sample in a study of OX40 agonist ivuxolimab in advanced cancers. Assay: immunoSEQ multiplex PCR; the TCRdb copy retains only in-frame clones and omits some. The table includes roughly 50,000 clones, about 87% detected once. Specimen: CD4+ or CD8+ T cells sorted from blood, collected in a trial of the OX40 agonist ivuxolimab. These receptors were collected from an adult with an advanced solid tumor such as melanoma, head and neck, liver or kidney cancer. CDR3s include the opening cysteine and the closing phenylalanine or tryptophan. The order of the fields is CDR3 length, D gene, J gene, V gene, clone size, CDR3 protein, CDR3 DNA. The D gene is left open where the match is weak. Some rows have no size entry. The others give once, few or many, or a class for an expanded clone.

CDR3 length: 17
D gene: .
J gene: TRBJ1-2
V gene: TRBV19
clone size: once
CDR3 protein: CASSPSYIRELNYGYTF
CDR3 DNA: TGTGCCAGTAGTCCCAGTTACATCAGGGAACTGAACTATGGCTACACCTTC

CDR3 length: 15
D gene: .
J gene: TRBJ2-3
V gene: TRBV4-3
clone size: .
CDR3 protein: CASSLDPRGTDTQYF
CDR3 DNA: TGCGCCAGCAGCTTAGACCCCCGGGGCACAGATACGCAGTATTTT

CDR3 length: 17
D gene: TRBD2
J gene: TRBJ2-4
V gene: TRBV4-3
clone size: once
CDR3 protein: CASSQDQMGRVGNIQYF
CDR3 DNA: TGCGCCAGCAGCCAAGATCAAATGGGGAGGGTTGGAAACATTCAGTACTTC

CDR3 length: 17
D gene: .
J gene: TRBJ2-1
V gene: TRBV29-1
clone size: .
CDR3 protein: CSVGHSADGVPYNEQFF
CDR3 DNA: TGCAGCGTTGGACATAGCGCGGACGGAGTCCCCTACAATGAGCAGTTCTTC

CDR3 length: 14
D gene: TRBD1
J gene: TRBJ2-3
V gene: TRBV5-1
clone size: .
CDR3 protein: CASSIRDSRDTQYF
CDR3 DNA: TGCGCCAGCAGCATCCGGGACAGTAGGGATACGCAGTATTTT

CDR3 length: 19
D gene: TRBD1
J gene: TRBJ1-5
V gene: TRBV18
clone size: .
CDR3 protein: CASSPPSENGQGAYQPQHF
CDR3 DNA: TGTGCCAGCTCACCTCCTAGTGAAAACGGACAGGGGGCCTATCAGCCCCAGCATTTT

CDR3 length: 23
D gene: .
J gene: TRBJ2-1
V gene: TRBV18
clone size: .
CDR3 protein: CASFTIPGADVGGLLNSYNEQFF
CDR3 DNA: TGTGCCAGCTTCACCATCCCGGGGGCCGATGTCGGGGGACTATTGAACTCCTACAATGAGCAGTTCTTC

CDR3 length: 14
D gene: .
J gene: TRBJ2-1
V gene: TRBV4-3
clone size: .
CDR3 protein: CASSQDITYNEQFF
CDR3 DNA: TGCGCCAGCAGCCAAGATATAACCTACAATGAGCAGTTCTTC

CDR3 length: 18
D gene: TRBD1
J gene: TRBJ1-5
V gene: TRBV27
clone size: .
CDR3 protein: CASSFLQQGAVPNQPQHF
CDR3 DNA: TGTGCCAGCAGTTTTTTACAACAGGGGGCTGTTCCCAATCAGCCCCAGCATTTT

CDR3 length: 15
D gene: TRBD1
J gene: TRBJ1-1
V gene: TRBV27
clone size: .
CDR3 protein: CASSLSPGGDREAFF
CDR3 DNA: TGTGCCAGCAGTTTATCCCCAGGGGGGGATCGAGAAGCTTTCTTT

CDR3 length: 13
D gene: .
J gene: TRBJ1-5
V gene: TRBV6-5
clone size: .
CDR3 protein: CASSYSNAQMLHF
CDR3 DNA: TGTGCCAGCAGTTACTCTAACGCGCAGATGTTGCATTTT

CDR3 length: 16
D gene: .
J gene: TRBJ1-5
V gene: TRBV11-2
clone size: once
CDR3 protein: CASSLVGGLRNQPQHF
CDR3 DNA: TGTGCCAGCAGCTTAGTCGGGGGGTTACGGAATCAGCCCCAGCATTTT

CDR3 length: 17
D gene: TRBD1
J gene: TRBJ2-1
V gene: TRBV10-3
clone size: .
CDR3 protein: CAITERQGAATYNEQFF
CDR3 DNA: TGTGCCATCACTGAACGACAGGGCGCCGCCACCTACAATGAGCAGTTCTTC

CDR3 length: 15
D gene: .
J gene: TRBJ2-7
V gene: TRBV4-2
clone size: .
CDR3 protein: CASSRGLTGSYEQYF
CDR3 DNA: TGTGCCAGCAGCCGGGGGCTGACAGGCTCCTACGAGCAGTACTTC

CDR3 length: 14
D gene: .
J gene: TRBJ2-1
V gene: TRBV6-4
clone size: .
CDR3 protein: CASSGGLEGDEQFF
CDR3 DNA: TGTGCCAGCAGTGGGGGACTCGAGGGGGATGAGCAGTTCTTC

CDR3 length: 14
D gene: TRBD2
J gene: TRBJ2-1
V gene: TRBV9
clone size: few
CDR3 protein: CASSDPGLDNEQFF
CDR3 DNA: TGTGCCAGCAGCGACCCTGGACTAGACAATGAGCAGTTCTTC

CDR3 length: 15
D gene: .
J gene: TRBJ1-4
V gene: TRBV4-3
clone size: once
CDR3 protein: CASSQDPATNEKLFF
CDR3 DNA: TGCGCCAGCAGCCAAGACCCTGCAACTAATGAAAAACTGTTTTTT